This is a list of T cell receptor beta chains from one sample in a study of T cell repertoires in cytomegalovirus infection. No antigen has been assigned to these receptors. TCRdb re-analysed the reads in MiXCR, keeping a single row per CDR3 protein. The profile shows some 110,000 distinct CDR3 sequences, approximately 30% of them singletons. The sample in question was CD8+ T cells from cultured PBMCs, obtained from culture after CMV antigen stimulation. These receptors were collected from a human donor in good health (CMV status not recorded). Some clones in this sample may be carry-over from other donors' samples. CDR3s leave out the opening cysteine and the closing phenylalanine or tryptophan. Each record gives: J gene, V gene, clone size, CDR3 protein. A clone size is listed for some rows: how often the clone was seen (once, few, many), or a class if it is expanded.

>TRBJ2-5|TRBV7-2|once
ASNPIQGRDQETQY
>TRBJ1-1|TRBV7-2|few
ASSEEQGPNTEAF
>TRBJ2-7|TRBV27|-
ASSTSGQNEQY
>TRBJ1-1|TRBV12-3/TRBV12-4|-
ASSFDLRLSRQGSTEAF
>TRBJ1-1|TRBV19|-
ASIQGYTEAF
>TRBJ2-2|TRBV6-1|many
ASSEISGNTGELF
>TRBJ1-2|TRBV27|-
ASSGGQGINYGYT
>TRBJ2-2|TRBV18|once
ASSPTTGGSNTGELF
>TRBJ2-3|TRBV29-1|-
SVEDGVAPDTQY
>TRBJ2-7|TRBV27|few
ASSLGSLADEQY
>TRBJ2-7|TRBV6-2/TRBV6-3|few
ASSYGLFSEQY
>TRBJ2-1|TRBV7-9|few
ASSSTLYNEQF
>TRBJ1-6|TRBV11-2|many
ASSLDPNPSPLH
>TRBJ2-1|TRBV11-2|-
ASSLVVRGKNEQF
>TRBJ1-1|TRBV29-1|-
SVEEGYNTFEAF
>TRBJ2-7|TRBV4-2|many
ASSQFWPASGGPSYEQY
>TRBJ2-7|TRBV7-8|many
ASSSQYSGTGYYEQY
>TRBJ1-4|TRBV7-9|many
ASSPPTTNEKLF
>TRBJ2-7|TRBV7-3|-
ASSLIRAAGYEQY
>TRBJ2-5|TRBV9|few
ASSVGTEETQY
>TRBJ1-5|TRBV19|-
ASSALPGTGYQPQH